This T cell receptor beta chain was profiled in a study of radiotherapy plus CTLA-4 blockade in lung cancer. Turning to the study itself: In about 20% of patients, objective responses were seen; 31% had disease control. Study-level points and caveats: Early clonal dynamics of blood T cells, together with interferon-beta, were reported as the best response predictor. An expansion of tumor-derived TCR clones occurred in blood after radiotherapy plus ipilimumab.

Details on this clone: The antigen remains unidentified.

Ipilimumab-mediated CTLA-4 blockade plus focal radiation was given to patients having chemo-refractory metastatic non-small-cell lung cancer. This table comes from immunoSEQ multiplex PCR, and its TCRdb copy is limited to in-frame clones, with some not included. Of 55,000 to 85,000 clones listed, roughly 76% are singletons. The source is a human donor with non-small cell lung cancer whose response to radiotherapy plus ipilimumab could not be evaluated. Some clones in this sample may be carry-over from other donors' samples. The source material was peripheral blood, sampled from a patient treated with radiotherapy plus ipilimumab.

DNA of the CDR3: TGTGCCAGTAGGGAGACTAGCGGGGGGAGCACAGATACGCAGTATTTT. Protein: CASRETSGGSTDTQYF. The chain uses TRBV19 and TRBJ2-3; 13 nucleotides match TRBD2. V gave up 6 bases and J gave up 0 bases; unmatched junction bases: 3. Germline lookup yields CDR1 LNHDA and CDR2 SQIVND (reference sequence). This CDR3 spans 16 amino acids.